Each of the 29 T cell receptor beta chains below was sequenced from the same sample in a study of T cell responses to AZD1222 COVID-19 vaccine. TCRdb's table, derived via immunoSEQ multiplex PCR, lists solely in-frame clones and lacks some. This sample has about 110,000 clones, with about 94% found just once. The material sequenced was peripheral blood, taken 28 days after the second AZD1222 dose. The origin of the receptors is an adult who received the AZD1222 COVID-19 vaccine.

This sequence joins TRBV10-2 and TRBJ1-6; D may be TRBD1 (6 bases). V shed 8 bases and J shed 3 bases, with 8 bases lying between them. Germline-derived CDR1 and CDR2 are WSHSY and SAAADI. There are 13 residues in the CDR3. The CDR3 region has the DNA TGCGCCAGCGAGGACAGCTATAATTCACCCCTCCACTTT. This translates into CASEDSYNSPLHF.

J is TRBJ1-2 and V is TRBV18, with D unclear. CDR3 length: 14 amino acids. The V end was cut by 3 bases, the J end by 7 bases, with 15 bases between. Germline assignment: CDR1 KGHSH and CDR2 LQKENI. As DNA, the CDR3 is TGTGCCAGCTCACCGGCCCAACGCGGTTTTGGCTACACCTTC. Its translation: CASSPAQRGFGYTF.

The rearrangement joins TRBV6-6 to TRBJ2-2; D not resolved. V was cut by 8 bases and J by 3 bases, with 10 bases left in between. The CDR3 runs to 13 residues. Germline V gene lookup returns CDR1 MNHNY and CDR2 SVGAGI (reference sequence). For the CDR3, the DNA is TGTGCCAGCTCAGGTGGGGACACCGGGGAGCTGTTTTTT. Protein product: CASSGGDTGELFF.

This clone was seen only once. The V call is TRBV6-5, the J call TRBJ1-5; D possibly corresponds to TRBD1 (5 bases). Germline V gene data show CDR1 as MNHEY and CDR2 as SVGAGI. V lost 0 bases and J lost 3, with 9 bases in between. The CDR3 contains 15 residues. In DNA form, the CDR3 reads TGTGCCAGCAGTTACTCGAGGGGCCCCAATCAGCCCCAGCATTTT. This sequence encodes CASSYSRGPNQPQHF.

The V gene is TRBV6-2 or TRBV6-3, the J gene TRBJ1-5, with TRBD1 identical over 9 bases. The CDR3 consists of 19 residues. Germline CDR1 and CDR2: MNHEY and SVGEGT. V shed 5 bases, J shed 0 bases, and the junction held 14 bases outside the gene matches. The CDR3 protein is CASSGGPGQGEYSNQPQHF. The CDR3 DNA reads TGTGCCAGCAGTGGCGGACCGGGACAGGGCGAATATAGCAATCAGCCCCAGCATTTT.

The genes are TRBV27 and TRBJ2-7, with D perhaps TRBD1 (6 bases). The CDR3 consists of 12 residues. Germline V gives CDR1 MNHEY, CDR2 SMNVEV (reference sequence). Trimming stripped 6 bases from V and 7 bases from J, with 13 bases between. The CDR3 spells CASSLTGREQYF. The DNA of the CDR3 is TGTGCCAGCAGCCTGACAGGTCGTGAGCAGTACTTC.

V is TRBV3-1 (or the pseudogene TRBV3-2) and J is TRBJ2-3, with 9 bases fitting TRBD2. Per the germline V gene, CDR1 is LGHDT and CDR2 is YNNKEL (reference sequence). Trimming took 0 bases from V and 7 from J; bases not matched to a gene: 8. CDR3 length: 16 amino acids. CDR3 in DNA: TGTGCCAGCAGCCAAGAGGGAGCGGGAGGAATAAATACGCAGTATTTT. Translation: CASSQEGAGGINTQYF.

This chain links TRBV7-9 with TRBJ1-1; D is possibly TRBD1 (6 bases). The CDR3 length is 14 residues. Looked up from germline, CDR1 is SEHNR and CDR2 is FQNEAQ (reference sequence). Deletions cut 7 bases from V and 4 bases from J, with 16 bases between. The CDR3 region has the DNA TGTGCCAGCACCCGGGACACCCACGGCACTGAAGCTTTCTTT. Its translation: CASTRDTHGTEAFF.

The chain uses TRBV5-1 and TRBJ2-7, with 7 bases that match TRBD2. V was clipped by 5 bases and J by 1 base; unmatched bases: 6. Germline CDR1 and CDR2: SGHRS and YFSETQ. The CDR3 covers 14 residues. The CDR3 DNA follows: TGCGCCAGCAGTCAGGCGGGGGAATCCTACGAGCAGTACTTC. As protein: CASSQAGESYEQYF.

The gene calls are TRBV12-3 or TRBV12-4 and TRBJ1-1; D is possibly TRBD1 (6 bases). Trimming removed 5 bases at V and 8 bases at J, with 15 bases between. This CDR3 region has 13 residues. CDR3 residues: CASSPRGVGEAFF. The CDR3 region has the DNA TGTGCCAGCAGTCCAAGGGGGGTCGGGGAAGCTTTCTTT.

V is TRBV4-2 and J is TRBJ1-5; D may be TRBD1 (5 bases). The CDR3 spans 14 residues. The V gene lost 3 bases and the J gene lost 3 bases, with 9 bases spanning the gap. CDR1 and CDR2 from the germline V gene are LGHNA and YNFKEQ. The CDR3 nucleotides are TGTGCCAGCAGCCAGGCTGGGACCAATCAGCCCCAGCATTTT. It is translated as CASSQAGTNQPQHF.

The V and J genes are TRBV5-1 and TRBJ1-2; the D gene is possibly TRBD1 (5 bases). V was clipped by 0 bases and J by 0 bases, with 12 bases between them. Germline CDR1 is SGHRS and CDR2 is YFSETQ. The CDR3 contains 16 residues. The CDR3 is CASSLEVEGTNYGYTF. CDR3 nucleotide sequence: TGCGCCAGCAGCTTGGAGGTGGAGGGGACTAACTATGGCTACACCTTC.

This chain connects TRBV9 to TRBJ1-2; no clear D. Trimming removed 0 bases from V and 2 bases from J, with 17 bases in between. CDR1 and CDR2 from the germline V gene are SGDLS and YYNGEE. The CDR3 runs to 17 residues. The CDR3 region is CASSVATPAEPNYGYTF. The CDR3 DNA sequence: TGTGCCAGCAGCGTAGCTACGCCGGCAGAACCCAACTATGGCTACACCTTC.

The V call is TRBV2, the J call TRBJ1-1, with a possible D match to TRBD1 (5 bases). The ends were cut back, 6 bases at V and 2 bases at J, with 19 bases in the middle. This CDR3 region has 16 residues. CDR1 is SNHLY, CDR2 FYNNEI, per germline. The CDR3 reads CASSLQSGTYNTEAFF. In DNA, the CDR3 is TGTGCCAGCAGCCTCCAATCAGGGACCTACAACACTGAAGCTTTCTTT.

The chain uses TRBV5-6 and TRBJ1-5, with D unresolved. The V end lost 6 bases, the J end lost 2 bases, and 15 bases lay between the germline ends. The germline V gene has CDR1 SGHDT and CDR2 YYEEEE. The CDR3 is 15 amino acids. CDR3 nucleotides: TGTGCCAGCACCCTCGGTGGCTCTGGCAATCAGCCCCAGCATTTT. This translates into CASTLGGSGNQPQHF.

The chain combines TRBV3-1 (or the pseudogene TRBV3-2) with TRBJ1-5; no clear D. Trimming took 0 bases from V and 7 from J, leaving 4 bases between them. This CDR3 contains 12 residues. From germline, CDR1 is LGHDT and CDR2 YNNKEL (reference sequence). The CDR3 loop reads CASSQEGQPQHF. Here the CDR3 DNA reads TGTGCCAGCAGCCAAGAAGGCCAGCCCCAGCATTTT.

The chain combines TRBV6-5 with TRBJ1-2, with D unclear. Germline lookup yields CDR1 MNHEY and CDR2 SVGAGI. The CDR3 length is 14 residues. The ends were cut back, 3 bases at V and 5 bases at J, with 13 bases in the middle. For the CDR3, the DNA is TGTGCCAGCAGTTATGGGGTAGGGCGGTATGGCTACACCTTC. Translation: CASSYGVGRYGYTF.

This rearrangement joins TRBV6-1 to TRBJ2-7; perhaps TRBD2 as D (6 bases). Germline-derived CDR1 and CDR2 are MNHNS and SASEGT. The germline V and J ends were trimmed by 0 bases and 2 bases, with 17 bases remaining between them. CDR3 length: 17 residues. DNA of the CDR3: TGTGCCAGCAGTGAAGCTCTATGGGGAGGAATAACCTACGAGCAGTACTTC. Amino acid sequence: CASSEALWGGITYEQYF.

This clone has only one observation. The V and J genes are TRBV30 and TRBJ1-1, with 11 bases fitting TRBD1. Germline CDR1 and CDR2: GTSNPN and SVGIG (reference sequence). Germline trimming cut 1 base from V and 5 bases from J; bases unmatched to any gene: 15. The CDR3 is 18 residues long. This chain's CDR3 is CAWSATQYRDRGCTEAFF. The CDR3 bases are TGTGCCTGGAGTGCCACCCAATACCGGGACAGGGGGTGTACTGAAGCTTTCTTT.

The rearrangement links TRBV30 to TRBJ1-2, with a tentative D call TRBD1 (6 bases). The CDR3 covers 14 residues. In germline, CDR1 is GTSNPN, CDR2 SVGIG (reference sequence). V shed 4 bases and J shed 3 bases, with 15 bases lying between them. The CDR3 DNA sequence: TGTGCCTGGAACTTTGGGGGCGGTGACTATGGCTACACCTTC. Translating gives CAWNFGGGDYGYTF.

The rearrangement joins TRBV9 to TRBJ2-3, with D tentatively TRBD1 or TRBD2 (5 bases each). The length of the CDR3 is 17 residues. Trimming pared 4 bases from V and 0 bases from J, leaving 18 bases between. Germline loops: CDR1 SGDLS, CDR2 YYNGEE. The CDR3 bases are TGTGCCAGCAGCTCGAGGGGATACAGCCCTAGCACAGATACGCAGTATTTT. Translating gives CASSSRGYSPSTDTQYF.

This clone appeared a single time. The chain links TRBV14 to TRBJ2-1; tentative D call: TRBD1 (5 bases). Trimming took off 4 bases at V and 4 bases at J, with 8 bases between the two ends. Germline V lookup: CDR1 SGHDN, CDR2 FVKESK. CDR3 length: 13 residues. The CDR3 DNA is TGTGCCAGCAGCCGCCGACAGTACAATGAGCAGTTCTTC. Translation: CASSRRQYNEQFF.

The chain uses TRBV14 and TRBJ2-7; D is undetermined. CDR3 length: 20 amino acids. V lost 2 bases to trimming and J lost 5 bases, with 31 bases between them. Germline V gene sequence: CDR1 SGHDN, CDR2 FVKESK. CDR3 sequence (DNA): TGTGCCAGCAGCCAAAACCTTTCCCTCCCGCCCCTGTCTGATCTCCACGAGCAGTACTTC. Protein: CASSQNLSLPPLSDLHEQYF.

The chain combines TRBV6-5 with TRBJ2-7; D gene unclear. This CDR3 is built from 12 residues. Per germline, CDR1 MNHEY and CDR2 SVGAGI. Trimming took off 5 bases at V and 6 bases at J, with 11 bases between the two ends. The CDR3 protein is CASSRPYAEQYF. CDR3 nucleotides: TGTGCCAGCAGTCGACCCTACGCCGAGCAGTACTTC.

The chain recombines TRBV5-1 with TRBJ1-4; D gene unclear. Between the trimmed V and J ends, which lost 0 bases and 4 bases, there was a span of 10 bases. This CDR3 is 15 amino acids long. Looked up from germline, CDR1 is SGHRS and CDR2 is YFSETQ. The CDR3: CASSLGGVFNEKLFF. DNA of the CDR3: TGCGCCAGCAGCTTGGGTGGGGTATTTAATGAAAAACTGTTTTTT.

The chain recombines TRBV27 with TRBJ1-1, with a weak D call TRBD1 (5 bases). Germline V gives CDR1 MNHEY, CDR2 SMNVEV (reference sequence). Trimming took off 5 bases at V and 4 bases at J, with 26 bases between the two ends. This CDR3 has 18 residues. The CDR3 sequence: CASSPGSWDGGFSTEAFF. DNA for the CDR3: TGTGCCAGCAGTCCCGGTTCGTGGGACGGGGGGTTTTCCACTGAAGCTTTCTTT.

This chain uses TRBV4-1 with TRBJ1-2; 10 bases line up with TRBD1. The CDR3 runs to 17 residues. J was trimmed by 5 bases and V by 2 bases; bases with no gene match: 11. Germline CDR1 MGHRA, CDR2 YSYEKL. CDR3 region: CASSQSVLPGQGYGYTF. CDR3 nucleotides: TGCGCCAGCAGCCAATCGGTCCTACCGGGACAGGGGTATGGCTACACCTTC.

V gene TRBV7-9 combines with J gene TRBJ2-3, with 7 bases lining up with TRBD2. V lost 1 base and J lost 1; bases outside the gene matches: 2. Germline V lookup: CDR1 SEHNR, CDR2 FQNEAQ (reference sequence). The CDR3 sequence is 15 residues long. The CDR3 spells CASSLGAGGTDTQYF. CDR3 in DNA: TGTGCCAGCAGCTTAGGCGCGGGAGGCACAGATACGCAGTATTTT.

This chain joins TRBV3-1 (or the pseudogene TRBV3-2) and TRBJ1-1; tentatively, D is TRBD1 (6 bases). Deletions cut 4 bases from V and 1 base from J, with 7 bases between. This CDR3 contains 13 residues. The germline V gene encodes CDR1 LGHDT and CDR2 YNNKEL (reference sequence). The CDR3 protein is CASSLQGNTEAFF. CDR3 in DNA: TGTGCCAGCAGCCTACAGGGGAACACTGAAGCTTTCTTT.